This T cell receptor (beta chain) originates from a study of T-cell memory formation after mild COVID-19. The CDR3 has 15 amino acids. Germline V gene data show CDR1 as SGHTA and CDR2 as FQGNSA. V was pared by 0 bases and J by 2 bases, with 8 bases between. Via MiXCR, TCRdb re-called the 5' RACE reads, giving one row per CDR3 protein. In the table there are about 170,000 distinct CDR3 sequences, 10% to 15% of which are singletons. The clonotype was recovered from a man between 18 and 35 years old who had mild COVID-19 (a few samples of this study predate the infection). Cell type and time point are not known. The sequenced sample consisted of PBMCs or a T cell subset sorted from them (not recorded which). The chain employs TRBV7-2 and TRBJ1-3, with D hard to call. CDR3 DNA sequence: TGTGCCAGCAGCTTAGCGCCACTGACTGGAAACACCATATATTTT. It specifies CASSLAPLTGNTIYF.